Following are 21 T cell receptor beta chains from one sample sequenced in a study of monozygotic twins with inflammatory bowel disease. TCRdb re-called the 5' RACE reads; every CDR3 protein appears as one record, without DNA. The table lists some 150,000 distinct CDR3 sequences. The source material was blood. All receptors come from a human donor with ulcerative colitis or Crohn's disease, or a healthy co-twin of an affected twin (not recorded which).

The chain carries TRBV6-6 and TRBJ2-3. Germline V gene data show CDR1 as MNHNY and CDR2 as SVGAGI (reference sequence). The CDR3 contains 12 residues. CDR3 in amino acids: CASSPTKNTQYF.

The chain employs TRBV20-1 and TRBJ1-5; absent DNA, TCRdb's TRBD1 call cannot be checked. Per germline, CDR1 DFQATT and CDR2 SNEGSKA (reference sequence). The CDR3 spans 15 residues. The CDR3 region is CSARGQRGGNQPQHF.

This sequence joins TRBV5-5 and TRBJ1-4. The CDR3 sequence is 16 residues long. Per the germline V gene, CDR1 is SGHKS and CDR2 is YYEKEE (reference sequence). The CDR3 here is CASSLGLSFTNEKLFF.

The rearrangement uses TRBV28 and TRBJ2-7. This CDR3 spans 13 amino acids. Looked up from germline, CDR1 is MDHEN and CDR2 is SYDVKM. The CDR3 reads CASSLPYPYEQYF. Combining the CDR3 with reference TRBV28 and TRBJ2-7 gives the whole variable domain DVKVTQSSRYLVKRTGEKVFLECVQDMDHENMFWYRQDPGLGLRLIYFSYDVKMKEKGDIPEGYSVSREKKERFSLILESASTNQTSMYLCASSLPYPYEQYFGPGTRLTVT.

This chain links TRBV6-2 or TRBV6-3 with TRBJ2-7. Germline V gives CDR1 MNHEY, CDR2 SVGEGT. There are 13 residues in the CDR3. This chain's CDR3 is CASSPLMPSEQYF.

This chain joins TRBV29-1 and TRBJ2-5; TCRdb picks TRBD1, but there is no DNA to check that call. The length of the CDR3 is 13 residues. CDR1 is SQVTM, CDR2 ANQGSEA, per germline. CDR3 loop: CSVGEREEETQYF.

V and J are TRBV5-1 and TRBJ2-7; TCRdb returns TRBD2, unconfirmable since there is no DNA. Germline V gives CDR1 SGHRS, CDR2 YFSETQ. The CDR3 runs to 16 residues. The CDR3 protein is CASSRTSGGAFHEQYF.

The genes are TRBV5-4 and TRBJ2-7; checking the TCRdb D call of TRBD2 is not possible without DNA. This CDR3 has 16 residues. In germline, CDR1 is SGHNT, CDR2 YYREEE (reference sequence). The CDR3 loop is CASSLDTSGSSYEQYF.

The V call is TRBV9, the J call TRBJ1-1. The CDR3 consists of 14 residues. The germline CDR1 and CDR2 sequences are SGDLS and YYNGEE. This CDR3 is CASSPRWGNTEAFF.

This sequence joins TRBV7-8 and TRBJ1-1; the D call of TRBD1 rests on TCRdb alone, since no DNA is present to check it. Germline CDR1 SGHVS, CDR2 FQNEAQ. The CDR3 spans 15 residues. The CDR3 loop reads CASSLRTGTNTEAFF. The whole variable domain, filled in from reference TRBV7-8 and TRBJ1-1, reads GAGVSQSPRYKVAKRGQDVALRCDPISGHVSLFWYQQALGQGPEFLTYFQNEAQLDKSGLPSDRFFAERPEGSVSTLKIQRTQQEDSAVYLCASSLRTGTNTEAFFGQGTRLTVV.

The chain combines TRBV5-1 with TRBJ2-6. The length of the CDR3 is 15 residues. The germline V gene has CDR1 SGHRS and CDR2 YFSETQ. CDR3 protein: CASSLFFSGANVLTF.

The rearrangement joins TRBV6-1 to TRBJ2-1. The CDR3 has 12 amino acids. CDR1 and CDR2 from the germline V gene are MNHNS and SASEGT. Here the CDR3 reads CASSDYYNEQFF.

The genes are TRBV12-3 or TRBV12-4 and TRBJ2-5; without DNA, the TCRdb call of TRBD1 cannot be checked. The CDR3 is 14 residues long. The CDR3 loop reads CASTIAGAAGTQYF.

This CDR3 reads CATSDSGRIQETQYF. This sequence joins TRBV24-1 and TRBJ2-5. CDR1 is KGHDR and CDR2 is SFDVKD in the germline V gene. The CDR3 covers 15 residues.

V and J are TRBV11-2 and TRBJ1-3; the D call from TCRdb, TRBD1, cannot be confirmed without DNA. The CDR3 consists of 15 residues. Germline CDR1 reads SGHAT; CDR2 reads FQNNGV. CDR3 protein: CASSLDIWDINTIYF. Full variable domain (missing parts from reference TRBV11-2 and TRBJ1-3): EAGVAQSPRYKIIEKRQSVAFWCNPISGHATLYWYQQILGQGPKLLIQFQNNGVVDDSQLPKDRFSAERLKGVDSTLKIQPAKLEDSAVYLCASSLDIWDINTIYFGEGSWLTVV.

The chain recombines TRBV12-3 or TRBV12-4 with TRBJ1-5; TCRdb names TRBD1, which stays unverified in the absence of DNA. The length of the CDR3 is 15 residues. The CDR3 region is CASRTGTGVHQPQHF.

The chain employs TRBV7-2 and TRBJ1-4. CDR1 is SGHTA and CDR2 is FQGNSA in the germline V gene. The CDR3 is made up of 12 amino acids. Here the CDR3 reads CASSLRPEKLFF.

This CDR3 reads CSATSGTNNQPQHF. The chain has TRBV20-1 and TRBJ1-5; the TCRdb call, TRBD1, lacks DNA for checking. The CDR3 loop spans 14 amino acids. Per germline, CDR1 DFQATT and CDR2 SNEGSKA (reference sequence).

The chain joins TRBV2 to TRBJ1-5; the D gene TCRdb calls, TRBD1, cannot be checked with no DNA. Germline CDR1 reads SNHLY; CDR2 reads FYNNEI. This CDR3 region has 15 residues. This CDR3 reads CASRSGGSNYQPQHF.

The chain recombines TRBV29-1 with TRBJ1-4. Germline V gene data show CDR1 as SQVTM and CDR2 as ANQGSEA. The CDR3 has 13 amino acids. The CDR3 loop is CSVGGRLNEKLFF.

The chain employs TRBV10-2 and TRBJ2-2; TCRdb indicates TRBD1, and absent DNA this call remains unverified. This CDR3 is 15 amino acids long. Germline V lookup: CDR1 WSHSY, CDR2 SAAADI. The CDR3 spells CASNAVGGNTGELFF.